This T cell receptor (beta chain) was identified in a study of blood T cell repertoires in COVID-19. Under the authors' procedure: Researchers report that nucleated cell counts were estimated from reference gene primer amplification. Produced via immunoSEQ multiplex PCR; TCRdb's table is partial and in-frame only. Clonal size and the V and J genes are those of that table, whereas D and trimming came from the DNA. This sample has 150,000 to 200,000 clones; 84% occur once, and the top ten carry 13% to 15%. A few counts support this clone. All enrollees were roughly 18 to 89 years old and from about 25 US areas. The junction had 12 bases not matched to a gene; V was cut back by 7 bases and J by 4 bases. CDR3 length: 15 residues. Germline values: CDR1 MNHEY, CDR2 SVGAGI.

The V gene is TRBV6-5, the J gene TRBJ2-7, with 8 bases that match TRBD2. Sequencing was carried out using PBMCs or T cells enriched from blood (not recorded which). The receptor comes from a man aged 45-65 years who had recovered from COVID-19. The CDR3 region is CASNFRRGGQYEQYF. The CDR3 nucleotides read TGTGCCAGCAACTTTAGACGGGGGGGCCAATACGAGCAGTACTTC.